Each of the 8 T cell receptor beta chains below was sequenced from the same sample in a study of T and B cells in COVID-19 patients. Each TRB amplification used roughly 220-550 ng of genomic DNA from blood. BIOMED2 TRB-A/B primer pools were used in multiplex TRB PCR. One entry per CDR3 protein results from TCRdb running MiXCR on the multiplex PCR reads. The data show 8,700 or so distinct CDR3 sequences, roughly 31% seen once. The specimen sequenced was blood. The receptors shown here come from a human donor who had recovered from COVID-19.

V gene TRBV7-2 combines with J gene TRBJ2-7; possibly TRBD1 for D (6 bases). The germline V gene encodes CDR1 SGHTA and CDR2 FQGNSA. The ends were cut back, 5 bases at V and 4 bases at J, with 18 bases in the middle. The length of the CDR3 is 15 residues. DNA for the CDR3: TGTGCCAGCAGCACCCCCGGGACACTTAAATACGAGCAGTACTTC. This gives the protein CASSTPGTLKYEQYF.

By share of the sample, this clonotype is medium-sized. CDR3 sequence (DNA): TGTGCCAGTAGTATTACCCCCCGCCCCACAGATACGCAGTATTTT. Protein sequence: CASSITPRPTDTQYF. The chain couples TRBV19 to TRBJ2-3, with D unclear. The V gene lost 3 bases and the J gene lost 2 bases, with 12 bases spanning the gap. The germline V gene has CDR1 LNHDA and CDR2 SQIVND (reference sequence). The CDR3 contains 15 residues.

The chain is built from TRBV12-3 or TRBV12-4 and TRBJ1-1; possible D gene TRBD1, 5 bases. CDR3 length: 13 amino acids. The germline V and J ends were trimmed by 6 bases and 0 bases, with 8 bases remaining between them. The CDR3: CASRPTVNTEAFF. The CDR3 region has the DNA TGTGCCAGCAGACCGACAGTGAACACTGAAGCTTTCTTT.

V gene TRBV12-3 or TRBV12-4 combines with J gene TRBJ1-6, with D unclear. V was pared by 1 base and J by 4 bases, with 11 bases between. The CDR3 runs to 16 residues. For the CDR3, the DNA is TGTGCCAGCAGTTTAGTTTCTTCAGCTTATAATTCACCCCTCCACTTT. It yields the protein CASSLVSSAYNSPLHF.

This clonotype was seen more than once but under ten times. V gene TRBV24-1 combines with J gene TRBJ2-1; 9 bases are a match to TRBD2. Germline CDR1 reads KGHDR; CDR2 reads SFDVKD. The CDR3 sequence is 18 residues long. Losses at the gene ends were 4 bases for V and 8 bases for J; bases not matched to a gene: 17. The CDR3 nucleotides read TGTGCCACCAGTGACCCACGGGGTAGCGGGGGCCGTTTGGATGAGCAGTTCTTC. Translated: CATSDPRGSGGRLDEQFF.

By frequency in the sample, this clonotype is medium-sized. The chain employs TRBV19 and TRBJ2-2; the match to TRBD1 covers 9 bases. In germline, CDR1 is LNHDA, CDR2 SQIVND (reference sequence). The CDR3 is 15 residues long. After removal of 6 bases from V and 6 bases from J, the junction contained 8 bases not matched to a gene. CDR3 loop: CASRPTGGGSGELFF. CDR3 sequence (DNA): TGTGCCAGTAGACCGACAGGGGGAGGCTCCGGGGAGCTGTTTTTT. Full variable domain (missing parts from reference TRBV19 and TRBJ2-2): DGGITQSPKYLFRKEGQNVTLSCEQNLNHDAMYWYRQDPGQGLRLIYYSQIVNDFQKGDIAEGYSVSREKKESFPLTVTSAQKNPTAFYLCASRPTGGGSGELFFGEGSRLTVL.

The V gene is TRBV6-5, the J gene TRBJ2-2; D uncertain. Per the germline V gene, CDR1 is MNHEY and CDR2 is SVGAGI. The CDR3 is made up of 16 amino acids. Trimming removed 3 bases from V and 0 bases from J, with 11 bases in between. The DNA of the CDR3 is TGTGCCAGCAGTTATCGCGGCAGGCCGAACACCGGGGAGCTGTTTTTT. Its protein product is CASSYRGRPNTGELFF.

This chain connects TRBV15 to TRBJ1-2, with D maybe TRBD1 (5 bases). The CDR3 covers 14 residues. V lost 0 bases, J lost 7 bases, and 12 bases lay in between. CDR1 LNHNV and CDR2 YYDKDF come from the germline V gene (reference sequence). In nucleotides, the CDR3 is TGTGCCACCAGCAGAGATAAAGGGGTCGGTGGCTACACCTTC. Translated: CATSRDKGVGGYTF.